This TCR beta chain was captured in a study of shared clonotypes between healthy human individuals. Measured with immunoSEQ multiplex PCR; TCRdb has only the in-frame clones, and not every one. The data hold about 2.2 million clones, with approximately 94% observed a single time. This CDR3 region has 14 residues. V shed 8 bases and J shed 3 bases, with 16 bases lying between them. The germline gives CDR1 MGHDK, CDR2 SYGVNS. CD45RO-negative CD8 cells positively selected for CCR7 made up the naive population, which excluded terminally differentiated effector memory CD45RA+ cells. This chain links TRBV25-1 with TRBJ2-5, with unresolved D. The specimen sequenced was naive CD8+ T cells from PBMCs. This clonotype originated in a man between 18 and 29 years old in good health. Some clones in this sample may be carry-over from other donors' samples. DNA of the CDR3: TGTGCCAGCGCGCCGGACCCCTGGGAAGAGACCCAGTACTTC. Residues: CASAPDPWEETQYF.